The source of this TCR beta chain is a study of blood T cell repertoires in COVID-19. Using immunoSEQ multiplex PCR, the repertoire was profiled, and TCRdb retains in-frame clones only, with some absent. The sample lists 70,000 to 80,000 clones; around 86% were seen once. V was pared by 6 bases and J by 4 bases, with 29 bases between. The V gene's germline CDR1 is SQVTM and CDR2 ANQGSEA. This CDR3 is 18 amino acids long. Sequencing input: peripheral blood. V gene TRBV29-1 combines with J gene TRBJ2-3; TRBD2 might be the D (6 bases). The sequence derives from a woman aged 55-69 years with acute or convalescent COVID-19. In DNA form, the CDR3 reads TGCAGCGTCGCCCCTCGACCGAAGCAGTTAGCGGTTCCAGATACGCAGTATTTT. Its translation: CSVAPRPKQLAVPDTQYF.